This T cell receptor (beta chain) was profiled in a study of T cell changes during pregnancy in multiple sclerosis. Sequencing used immunoSEQ multiplex PCR; TCRdb keeps in-frame clones, though not all of them. The sample carries 40,000 to 55,000 clones, around 90% recorded once. The germline CDR1 and CDR2 sequences are MNHEY and SVGAGI. V was clipped by 1 base and J by 5 bases, with 9 bases between them. The CDR3 has 13 amino acids. The sequence was collected from a female donor in good health, enrolled as a control in a pregnancy study. The material sequenced was peripheral blood, taken in the first trimester of pregnancy. This sequence joins TRBV6-5 and TRBJ2-7, with TRBD1 as a possible D gene (5 bases). CDR3 loop: CASSYYWGDEQYF. CDR3 sequence (DNA): TGTGCCAGCAGTTACTACTGGGGCGACGAGCAGTACTTC.